The 14 T cell receptor beta chains given below trace back to one sample, sequenced in a study of blood T cell repertoires in COVID-19. Sequencing was performed with immunoSEQ multiplex PCR; in TCRdb, only in-frame clones are kept and a portion is missing. Here the sample spans around 270,000 clones, around 87% being singletons. Sequenced sample: peripheral blood. Source of these receptors: a woman between 50 and 59 years old with acute or convalescent COVID-19.

The chain couples TRBV7-2 to TRBJ2-5, with 10 bases fitting TRBD1. Per germline, CDR1 SGHTA and CDR2 FQGNSA. The CDR3 covers 15 residues. V was pared by 1 base and J by 9 bases, with 8 bases of the junction left unmatched. CDR3 sequence reads: CASSLDPGQGISQYF. As DNA, the CDR3 is TGTGCCAGCAGCTTAGACCCGGGACAGGGGATATCCCAGTACTTC. Full variable domain (missing parts from reference TRBV7-2 and TRBJ2-5): GAGVSQSPSNKVTEKGKDVELRCDPISGHTALYWYRQSLGQGLEFLIYFQGNSAPDKSGLPSDRFSAERTGGSVSTLTIQRTQQEDSAVYLCASSLDPGQGISQYFGPGTRLLVL.

V gene TRBV9 combines with J gene TRBJ1-3; D is unclear. V lost 0 bases, J lost 0 bases, and 10 bases lay in between. The CDR3 is 16 amino acids. Germline CDR1 reads SGDLS; CDR2 reads YYNGEE. This CDR3 is CASSVAGRNSGNTIYF. CDR3 nucleotide sequence: TGTGCCAGCAGCGTAGCTGGCAGGAACTCTGGAAACACCATATATTTT.

The rearrangement links TRBV27 to TRBJ1-3; D is unclear. With 3 bases removed from V and 0 bases from J, the gap between germline ends came to 12 bases. CDR1 and CDR2 from the germline V gene are MNHEY and SMNVEV (reference sequence). The CDR3 consists of 16 residues. For the CDR3, the DNA is TGTGCCAGCAGTTTGAGCGGCAGTCTCTCTGGAAACACCATATATTTT. Amino acids: CASSLSGSLSGNTIYF.

The chain is built from TRBV2 and TRBJ2-5; 10 nucleotides agree with TRBD1. Germline CDR1 SNHLY, CDR2 FYNNEI. The CDR3 covers 14 residues. Trimming at V came to 1 base and at J to 5 bases, leaving 1 base not matched to a gene. The CDR3 here is CASSEGTGGETQYF. The CDR3, as DNA: TGTGCCAGCAGTGAAGGGACAGGGGGGGAGACCCAGTACTTC.

The chain joins TRBV12-3 or TRBV12-4 to TRBJ2-7; the D is unclear. V gave up 4 bases and J gave up 4 bases, with 5 bases separating them. The CDR3 contains 11 residues. The CDR3 bases are TGTGCCAGCAGTTCACAATACGAGCAGTACTTC. Its translation is CASSSQYEQYF.

This chain joins TRBV7-2 and TRBJ1-5; D is ambiguous. The CDR3 is 12 amino acids. In germline, CDR1 is SGHTA, CDR2 FQGNSA. The V and J ends lost 1 base and 7 bases respectively, with 5 bases between them. CDR3 DNA sequence: TGTGCCAGCAGCTTAGAACGGCAGCCCCAGCATTTT. This encodes CASSLERQPQHF.

This chain uses TRBV19 with TRBJ1-5; D uncertain. Trimming took off 7 bases at V and 2 bases at J, with 21 bases between the two ends. Per the germline V gene, CDR1 is LNHDA and CDR2 is SQIVND (reference sequence). This CDR3 has 17 residues. The CDR3, as DNA: TGTGCCAGTACCGAGGTTTTTGGGTCCCTTGGCAATCAGCCCCAGCATTTT. Its protein product is CASTEVFGSLGNQPQHF.

CDR3 amino acids: CASSVGGQATYNEQFF. CDR3 bases: TGTGCCAGCAGCGTAGGGGGACAGGCCACCTACAATGAGCAGTTCTTC. This chain uses TRBV9 with TRBJ2-1; 8 nucleotides match TRBD1. In germline, CDR1 is SGDLS, CDR2 YYNGEE. V shed 0 bases, J shed 2 bases, and the junction held 4 bases outside the gene matches. The CDR3 is 16 residues long.

The rearrangement uses TRBV9 and TRBJ2-2; D possibly corresponds to TRBD2 (6 bases). This CDR3 contains 15 residues. Trimming stripped 4 bases from V and 1 base from J, with 11 bases between. Germline V gene lookup returns CDR1 SGDLS and CDR2 YYNGEE. CDR3 bases: TGTGCCAGCAGCCCCGGGGGAAGGAACACCGGGGAGCTGTTTTTT. Translated: CASSPGGRNTGELFF.

The chain recombines TRBV5-1 with TRBJ2-3, with D perhaps matching TRBD2 (5 bases). The CDR3 covers 15 residues. Germline lookup yields CDR1 SGHRS and CDR2 YFSETQ. V was shortened by 4 bases and J by 1 base, with 13 bases between the two germline ends. This CDR3 reads CASSNGGRGTDTQYF. The DNA of the CDR3 is TGCGCCAGCAGCAACGGTGGGAGAGGCACAGATACGCAGTATTTT.

The rearrangement uses TRBV7-2 and TRBJ2-2; D ambiguous. The CDR3 contains 12 residues. Trimming stripped 4 bases from V and 3 bases from J, with 3 bases between. Germline loops: CDR1 SGHTA, CDR2 FQGNSA. The CDR3 loop is CASSYYTGELFF. CDR3 nucleotides: TGTGCCAGCAGCTACTACACCGGGGAGCTGTTTTTT. The variable domain in full, completed from reference TRBV7-2 and TRBJ2-2, reads GAGVSQSPSNKVTEKGKDVELRCDPISGHTALYWYRQSLGQGLEFLIYFQGNSAPDKSGLPSDRFSAERTGGSVSTLTIQRTQQEDSAVYLCASSYYTGELFFGEGSRLTVL.

The rearrangement links TRBV24-1 to TRBJ2-7; 9 bases match TRBD1. V lost 1 base and J lost 5; bases outside the gene matches: 8. Germline CDR1 and CDR2: KGHDR and SFDVKD. The CDR3 spans 16 residues. As DNA, the CDR3 is TGTGCCACCAGTGATTTTTCCCCGGACAGGGGACACGAGCAGTACTTC. Its translation is CATSDFSPDRGHEQYF.

The J gene is TRBJ1-1, the V gene TRBV4-3, with D possibly being TRBD1 (5 bases). Trimming took off 1 base at V and 3 bases at J, with 9 bases between the two ends. The CDR3 is 14 residues long. Per the germline V gene, CDR1 is LGHNA and CDR2 is YSLEER. CDR3 DNA sequence: TGCGCCAGCAGCCAAGCCGCCAGGGACACTGAAGCTTTCTTT. Translated: CASSQAARDTEAFF.

The chain links TRBV6-6 to TRBJ2-7; 8 bases are shared with TRBD2. The CDR3 contains 14 residues. Per germline, CDR1 MNHNY and CDR2 SVGAGI (reference sequence). V lost 7 bases to trimming and J lost 0 bases; unmatched junction nucleotides: 5. In DNA form, the CDR3 reads TGTGCCAGCAAAATGGGACTAGACTCCTACGAGCAGTACTTC. Protein sequence: CASKMGLDSYEQYF.